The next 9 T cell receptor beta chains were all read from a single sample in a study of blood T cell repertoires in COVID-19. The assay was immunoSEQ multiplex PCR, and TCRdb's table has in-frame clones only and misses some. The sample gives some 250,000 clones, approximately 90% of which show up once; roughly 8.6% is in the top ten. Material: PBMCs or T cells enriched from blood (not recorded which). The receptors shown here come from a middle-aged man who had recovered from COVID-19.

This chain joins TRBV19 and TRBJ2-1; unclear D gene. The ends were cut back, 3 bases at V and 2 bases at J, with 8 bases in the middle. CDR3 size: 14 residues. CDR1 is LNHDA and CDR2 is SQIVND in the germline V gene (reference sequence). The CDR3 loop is CASSMSGTYNEQFF. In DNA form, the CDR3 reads TGTGCCAGTAGTATGTCAGGTACCTACAATGAGCAGTTCTTC.

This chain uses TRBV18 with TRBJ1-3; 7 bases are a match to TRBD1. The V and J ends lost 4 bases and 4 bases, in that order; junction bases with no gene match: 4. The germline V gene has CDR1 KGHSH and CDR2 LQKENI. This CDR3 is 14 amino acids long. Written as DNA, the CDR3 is TGTGCCAGCTCACTCGGGACAGAGGGAAACACCATATATTTT. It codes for CASSLGTEGNTIYF.

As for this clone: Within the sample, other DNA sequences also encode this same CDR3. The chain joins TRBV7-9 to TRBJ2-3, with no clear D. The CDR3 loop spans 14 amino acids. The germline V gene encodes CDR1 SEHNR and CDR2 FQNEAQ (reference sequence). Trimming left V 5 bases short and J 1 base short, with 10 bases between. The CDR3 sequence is CASSPLAGTDTQYF. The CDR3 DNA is TGTGCCAGCAGCCCCCTGGCGGGCACAGATACGCAGTATTTT.

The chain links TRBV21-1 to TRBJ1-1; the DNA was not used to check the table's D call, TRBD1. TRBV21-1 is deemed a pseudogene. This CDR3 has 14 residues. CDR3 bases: TGTGCCAGCAGCGCGGACAGGGCGAGCACTGAAGCTTTCTTT. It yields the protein CASSADRASTEAFF.

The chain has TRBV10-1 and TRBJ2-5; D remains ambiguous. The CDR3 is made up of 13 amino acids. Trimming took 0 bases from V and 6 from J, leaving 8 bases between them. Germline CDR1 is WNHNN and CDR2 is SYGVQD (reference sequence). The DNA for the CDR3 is TGCGCCAGCAGTGAGTCAGGAGTGCAGACCCAGTACTTC. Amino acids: CASSESGVQTQYF.

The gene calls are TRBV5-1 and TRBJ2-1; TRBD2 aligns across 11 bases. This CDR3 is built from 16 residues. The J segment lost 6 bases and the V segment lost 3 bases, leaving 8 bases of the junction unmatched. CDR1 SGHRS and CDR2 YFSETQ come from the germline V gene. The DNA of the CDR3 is TGCGCCAGCAGCTCTTTAGCGGGAGGGGACCTCAATGAGCAGTTCTTC. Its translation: CASSSLAGGDLNEQFF.

The CDR3 loop is CASSVAGGGAHEQFF. Here the CDR3 DNA reads TGTGCCAGCAGCGTAGCCGGCGGGGGGGCCCATGAGCAGTTCTTC. The rearrangement links TRBV9 to TRBJ2-1; TRBD2 matches at 9 bases. V lost 0 bases to trimming and J lost 8 bases; unmatched junction nucleotides: 6. Looked up from germline, CDR1 is SGDLS and CDR2 is YYNGEE. The CDR3 extends over 15 amino acids.

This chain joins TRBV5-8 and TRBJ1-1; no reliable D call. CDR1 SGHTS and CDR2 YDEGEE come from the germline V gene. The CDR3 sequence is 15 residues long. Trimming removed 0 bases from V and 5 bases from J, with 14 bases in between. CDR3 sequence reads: CASSLEFRGTTEAFF. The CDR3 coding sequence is TGTGCCAGCAGCTTGGAATTTCGGGGTACTACTGAAGCTTTCTTT.

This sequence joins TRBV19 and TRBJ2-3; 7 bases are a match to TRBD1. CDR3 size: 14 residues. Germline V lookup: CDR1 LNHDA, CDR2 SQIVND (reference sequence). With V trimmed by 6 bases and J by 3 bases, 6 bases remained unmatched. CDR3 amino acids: CASSRQGSTDTQYF. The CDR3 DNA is TGTGCCAGTAGCCGACAGGGTTCGACAGATACGCAGTATTTT.